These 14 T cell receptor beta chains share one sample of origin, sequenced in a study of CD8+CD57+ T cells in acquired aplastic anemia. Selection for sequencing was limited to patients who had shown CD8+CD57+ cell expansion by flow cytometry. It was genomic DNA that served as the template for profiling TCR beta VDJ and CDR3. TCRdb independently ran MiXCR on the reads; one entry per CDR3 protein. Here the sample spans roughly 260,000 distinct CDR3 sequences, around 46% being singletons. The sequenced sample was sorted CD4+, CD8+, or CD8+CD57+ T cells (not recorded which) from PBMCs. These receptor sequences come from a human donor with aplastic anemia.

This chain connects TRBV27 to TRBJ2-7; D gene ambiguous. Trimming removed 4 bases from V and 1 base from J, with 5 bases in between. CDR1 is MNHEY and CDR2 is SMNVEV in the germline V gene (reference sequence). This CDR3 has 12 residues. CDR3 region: CASSSPSYEQYF. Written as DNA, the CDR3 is TGTGCCAGCAGTTCCCCTTCCTACGAGCAGTACTTC.

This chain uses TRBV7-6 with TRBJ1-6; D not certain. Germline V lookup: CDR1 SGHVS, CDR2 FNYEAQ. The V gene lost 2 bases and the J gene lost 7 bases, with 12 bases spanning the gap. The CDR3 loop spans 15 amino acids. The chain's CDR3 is CASSLMTAQNSPLHF. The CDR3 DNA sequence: TGTGCCAGCAGCTTAATGACGGCCCAGAATTCACCCCTCCACTTT.

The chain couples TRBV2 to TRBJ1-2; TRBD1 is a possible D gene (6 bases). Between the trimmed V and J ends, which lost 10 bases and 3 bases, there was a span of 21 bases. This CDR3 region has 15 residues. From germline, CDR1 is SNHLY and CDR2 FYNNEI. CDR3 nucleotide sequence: TGTGCCATACATGACCTATCAAAGGGGGACTATGGCTACACCTTC. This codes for CAIHDLSKGDYGYTF.

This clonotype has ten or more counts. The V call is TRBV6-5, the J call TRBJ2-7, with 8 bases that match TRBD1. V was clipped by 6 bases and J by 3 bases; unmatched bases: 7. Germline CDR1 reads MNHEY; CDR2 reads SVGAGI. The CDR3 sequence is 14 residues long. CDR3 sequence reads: CASRDRAGLYEQYF. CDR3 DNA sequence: TGTGCCAGCAGGGACAGGGCCGGTCTCTACGAGCAGTACTTC.

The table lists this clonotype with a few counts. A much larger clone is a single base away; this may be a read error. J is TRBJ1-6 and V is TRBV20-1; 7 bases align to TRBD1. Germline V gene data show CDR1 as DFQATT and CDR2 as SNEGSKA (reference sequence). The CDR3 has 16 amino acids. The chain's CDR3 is CSARVTNRGGNSPPHF. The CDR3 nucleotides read TGCAGTGCTAGAGTGACCAACAGGGGAGGGAATTCACCCCCCCACTTT.

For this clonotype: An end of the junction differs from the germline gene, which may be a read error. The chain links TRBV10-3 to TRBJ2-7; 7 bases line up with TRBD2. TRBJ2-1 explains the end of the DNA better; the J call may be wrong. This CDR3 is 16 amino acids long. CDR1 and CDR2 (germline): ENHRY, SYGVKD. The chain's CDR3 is CASSSTSSGSYNEQFF. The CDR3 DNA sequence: TGTGCCAGCAGTTCTACCTCTAGCGGCTCCTACAATGAGCAGTTCTTC.

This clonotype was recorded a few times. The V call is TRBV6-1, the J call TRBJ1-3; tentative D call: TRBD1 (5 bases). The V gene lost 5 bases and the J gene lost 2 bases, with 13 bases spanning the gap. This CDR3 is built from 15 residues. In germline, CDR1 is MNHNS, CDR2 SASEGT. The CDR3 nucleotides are TGTGCCAGCAGTTACCTTGAGGGGCCTGGAAACACCATATATTTT. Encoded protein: CASSYLEGPGNTIYF.

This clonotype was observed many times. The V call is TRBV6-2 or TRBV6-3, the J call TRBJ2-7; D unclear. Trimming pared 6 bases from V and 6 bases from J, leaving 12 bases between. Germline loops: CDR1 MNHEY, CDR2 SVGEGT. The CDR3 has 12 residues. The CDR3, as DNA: TGTGCCAGCAGCCCAGTGCGTTCCGAGCAGTACTTC. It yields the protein CASSPVRSEQYF.

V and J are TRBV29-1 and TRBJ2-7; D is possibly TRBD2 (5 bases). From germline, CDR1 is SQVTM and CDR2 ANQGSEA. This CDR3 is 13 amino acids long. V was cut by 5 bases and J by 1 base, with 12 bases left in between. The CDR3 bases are TGCAGCGTTCTGGTGGGCGGGTCCTACGAGCAGTACTTC. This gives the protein CSVLVGGSYEQYF.

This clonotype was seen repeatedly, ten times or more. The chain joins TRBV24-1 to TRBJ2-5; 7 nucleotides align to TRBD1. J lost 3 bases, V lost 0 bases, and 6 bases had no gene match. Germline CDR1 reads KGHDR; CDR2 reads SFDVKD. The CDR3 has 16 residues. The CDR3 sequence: CATSDLQGGEKETQYF. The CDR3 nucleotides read TGTGCCACCAGTGATTTGCAAGGGGGCGAAAAAGAGACCCAGTACTTC.

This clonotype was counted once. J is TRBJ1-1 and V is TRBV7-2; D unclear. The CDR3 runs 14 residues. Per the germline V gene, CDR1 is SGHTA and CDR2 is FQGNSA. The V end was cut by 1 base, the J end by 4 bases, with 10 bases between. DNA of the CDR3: TGTGCCAGCAGCTTAGAAGGCAGAGCCACTGAAGCTTTCTTT. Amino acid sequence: CASSLEGRATEAFF.

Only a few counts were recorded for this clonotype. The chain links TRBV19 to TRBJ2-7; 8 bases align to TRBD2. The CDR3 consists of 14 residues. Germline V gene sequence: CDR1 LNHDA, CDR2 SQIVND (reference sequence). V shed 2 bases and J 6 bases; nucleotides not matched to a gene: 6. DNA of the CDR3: TGTGCCAGTAGTATATCCGGGACTAGTCGCGAGCAGTACTTC. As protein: CASSISGTSREQYF.

The CDR3 coding sequence is TGTGCCATCAGTGGTGGGACAGGGGACTACAATGAGCAGTTCTTC. It encodes CAISGGTGDYNEQFF. The chain uses TRBV10-3 and TRBJ2-1; 10 nucleotides align to TRBD1. The J segment lost 3 bases and the V segment lost 4 bases, leaving 3 bases of the junction unmatched. The germline V gene encodes CDR1 ENHRY and CDR2 SYGVKD. The CDR3 loop spans 15 amino acids.

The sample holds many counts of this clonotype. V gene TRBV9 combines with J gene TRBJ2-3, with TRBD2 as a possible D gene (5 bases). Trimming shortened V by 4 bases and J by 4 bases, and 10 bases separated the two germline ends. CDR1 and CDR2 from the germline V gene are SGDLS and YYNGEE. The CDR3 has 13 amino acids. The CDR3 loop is CASSPLEADTQYF. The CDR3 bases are TGTGCCAGCAGCCCTCTGGAGGCAGATACGCAGTATTTT.